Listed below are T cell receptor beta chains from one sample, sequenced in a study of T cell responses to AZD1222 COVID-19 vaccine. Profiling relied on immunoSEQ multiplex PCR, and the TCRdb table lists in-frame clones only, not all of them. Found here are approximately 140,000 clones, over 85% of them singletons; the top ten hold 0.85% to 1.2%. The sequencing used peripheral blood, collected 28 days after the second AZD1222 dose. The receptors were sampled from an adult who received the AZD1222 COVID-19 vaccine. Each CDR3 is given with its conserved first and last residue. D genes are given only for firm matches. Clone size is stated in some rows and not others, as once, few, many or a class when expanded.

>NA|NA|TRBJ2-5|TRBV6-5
CASSTRTVQETQYF
TGTGCCAGCAGTACTCGGACAGTCCAAGAGACCCAGTACTTC
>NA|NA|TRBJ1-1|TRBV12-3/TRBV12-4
CASSPGVNTEAFF
TGTGCCAGCAGTCCGGGGGTGAACACTGAAGCTTTCTTT
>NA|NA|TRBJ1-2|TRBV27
CASSSPGFANYGYTF
TGTGCCAGCAGTAGTCCGGGATTCGCTAACTATGGCTACACCTTC
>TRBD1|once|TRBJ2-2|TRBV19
CASKYHRDRVTGELFF
TGTGCCAGCAAGTACCACCGGGACAGGGTCACCGGGGAGCTGTTTTTT
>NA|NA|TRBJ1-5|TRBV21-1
CASSKSGRGNNQPQHF
TGTGCCAGCAGCAAATCAGGCAGGGGGAATAATCAGCCCCAGCATTTT
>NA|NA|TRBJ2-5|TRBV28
CASSLIETQYF
TGTGCCAGCAGTTTAATAGAGACCCAGTACTTC
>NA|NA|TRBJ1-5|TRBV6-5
CASALISNQPQHF
TGTGCCAGCGCTTTGATTAGCAATCAGCCCCAGCATTTT
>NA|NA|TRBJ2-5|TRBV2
CASRTDSQETQYF
TGTGCCAGCAGGACGGACAGCCAAGAGACCCAGTACTTC
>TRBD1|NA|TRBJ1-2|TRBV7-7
CASSPLVSGGDYGYTF
TGTGCCAGCAGCCCGCTGGTATCAGGGGGAGACTATGGCTACACCTTC
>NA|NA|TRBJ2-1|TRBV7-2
CASSLELGLGIEQFF
TGTGCCAGCAGCTTAGAGCTGGGGTTGGGCATTGAGCAGTTCTTC
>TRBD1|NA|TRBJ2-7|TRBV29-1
CSAQGAFSYEQYF
TGCAGCGCTCAGGGGGCGTTCTCCTACGAGCAGTACTTC
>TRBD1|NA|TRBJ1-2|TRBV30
CAWSQGGSYGYTF
TGTGCCTGGAGTCAAGGGGGCTCATATGGCTACACCTTC
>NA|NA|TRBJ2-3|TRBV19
CASRRAGTQNTDTQYF
TGTGCCAGTAGAAGGGCCGGGACGCAAAACACAGATACGCAGTATTTT
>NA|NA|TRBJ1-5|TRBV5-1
CASSRDSNQPQHF
TGCGCCAGCAGCAGGGACAGCAATCAGCCCCAGCATTTT
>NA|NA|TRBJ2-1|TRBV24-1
CATSDTANYEQFF
TGTGCCACCAGCGACACAGCGAATTATGAGCAGTTCTTC
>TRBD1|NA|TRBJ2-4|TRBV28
CASGTGGAKNIQYF
TGTGCCAGCGGGACAGGGGGAGCCAAAAACATTCAGTACTTC
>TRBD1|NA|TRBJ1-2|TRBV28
CASSPTLTGGTYGYTF
TGTGCCAGCAGTCCAACTCTGACAGGGGGGACCTATGGCTACACCTTC
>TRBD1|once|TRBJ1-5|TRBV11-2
CASSLTGDNQPQHF
TGTGCCAGCAGCTTGACAGGGGACAATCAGCCCCAGCATTTT
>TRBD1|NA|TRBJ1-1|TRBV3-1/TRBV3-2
CASSLARGRTEAFF
TGTGCCAGCAGCCTAGCCAGGGGGCGCACTGAAGCTTTCTTT
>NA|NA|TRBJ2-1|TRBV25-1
CASSTSLIVAYNEQFF
TGTGCCAGCAGTACTAGCCTCATTGTCGCCTACAATGAGCAGTTCTTC
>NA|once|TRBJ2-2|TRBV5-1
CASSGGEAFNTGELFF
TGCGCCAGCAGCGGAGGGGAGGCCTTCAACACCGGGGAGCTGTTTTTT
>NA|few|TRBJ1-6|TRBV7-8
CASSNRRRSDNSPLHF
TGTGCCAGCAGCAATCGCAGGAGATCAGATAATTCACCCCTCCACTTT
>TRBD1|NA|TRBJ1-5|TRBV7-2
CASSFSGTAKNQPQHF
TGTGCCAGCAGCTTCTCCGGGACAGCAAAAAATCAGCCCCAGCATTTT
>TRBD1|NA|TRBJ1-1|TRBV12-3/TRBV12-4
CASSTGGLTEAFF
TGTGCCAGCAGCACAGGGGGCCTCACTGAAGCTTTCTTT